What follows are 30 T cell receptor beta chains derived from one specimen sequenced in a study of blood T cell repertoires in COVID-19. Data came from immunoSEQ multiplex PCR; TCRdb stores just in-frame clones and leaves some out. Here the sample spans tens of thousands of clones, roughly nine tenths being singletons. The sequencing input was peripheral blood. These receptors were collected from a human donor with active COVID-19. The donor label of this sample is uncertain.

V gene TRBV19 combines with J gene TRBJ1-1, with D perhaps TRBD1 (6 bases). This CDR3 contains 11 residues. With 4 bases removed from V and 10 bases from J, the gap between germline ends came to 10 bases. Germline V lookup: CDR1 LNHDA, CDR2 SQIVND (reference sequence). The CDR3 sequence: CASSKTGVAFF. CDR3 coding DNA: TGTGCCAGTAGTAAGACAGGAGTAGCTTTCTTT.

The chain employs TRBV2 and TRBJ2-3, with D perhaps TRBD1 (6 bases). The CDR3 consists of 15 residues. Trimming cost V 4 bases and J 4 bases, with 15 bases left between them. The V gene's germline CDR1 is SNHLY and CDR2 FYNNEI. CDR3 in DNA: TGTGCCAGCAGTGTGCTGGGGGCATGGGCAGATACGCAGTATTTT. Translated, it gives CASSVLGAWADTQYF.

The chain carries TRBV6-2 or TRBV6-3 and TRBJ2-7; 8 bases fit TRBD1. V lost 2 bases, J lost 4 bases, and 10 bases stayed unmatched. The germline CDR1 and CDR2 sequences are MNHEY and SVGEGT. The CDR3 extends over 16 amino acids. The CDR3 here is CASSYALDRGGYEQYF. The CDR3 DNA sequence: TGTGCCAGCAGTTACGCTCTTGACAGGGGTGGTTACGAGCAGTACTTC.

The chain is built from TRBV6-6 and TRBJ1-1; 7 bases match TRBD1. There are 14 residues in the CDR3. Per germline, CDR1 MNHNY and CDR2 SVGAGI (reference sequence). V shed 2 bases, J shed 5 bases, and the junction held 5 bases outside the gene matches. As DNA, the CDR3 is TGTGCCAGCAGTTACGCGGCAGGGGGGACTGAAGCTTTCTTT. It yields the protein CASSYAAGGTEAFF.

The J gene is TRBJ1-3, the V gene TRBV7-2; D gene unclear. Deletions cut 2 bases from V and 2 bases from J, with 13 bases between. Germline V lookup: CDR1 SGHTA, CDR2 FQGNSA. This CDR3 comprises 16 residues. Here the CDR3 reads CASSLWSTQTGNTIYF. The CDR3, as DNA: TGTGCCAGCAGCTTATGGTCTACTCAAACTGGAAACACCATATATTTT.

The rearrangement joins TRBV19 to TRBJ1-2; D is perhaps TRBD1 (5 bases). The CDR3 is made up of 17 amino acids. Germline values: CDR1 LNHDA, CDR2 SQIVND (reference sequence). Trimming pared 3 bases from V and 4 bases from J, leaving 21 bases between. CDR3 amino acids: CASSIPRTRARGYGYTF. The CDR3, as DNA: TGTGCCAGTAGTATCCCAAGGACCAGGGCGCGAGGCTATGGCTACACCTTC.

V gene TRBV19 combines with J gene TRBJ2-1, with D perhaps TRBD1 (6 bases). In germline, CDR1 is LNHDA, CDR2 SQIVND (reference sequence). This CDR3 contains 15 residues. V dropped 1 base and J dropped 8 bases, with 15 bases sitting between them. The CDR3 loop reads CASSIGVDRLDEQFF. CDR3 DNA: TGTGCCAGTAGTATAGGGGTCGACAGGCTCGATGAGCAGTTCTTC.

The chain is built from TRBV11-2 and TRBJ2-7; TRBD2 matches at 12 bases. The trim removed 3 bases at V and 7 bases at J, leaving 7 bases unmatched. The CDR3 is 15 amino acids. Germline V gene sequence: CDR1 SGHAT, CDR2 FQNNGV. CDR3 nucleotide sequence: TGTGCCAGCAGCTTCTCCCGAGGACTAGCGGGGGAGCAGTACTTC. Its protein product is CASSFSRGLAGEQYF. Combining the CDR3 with reference TRBV11-2 and TRBJ2-7 gives the whole variable domain EAGVAQSPRYKIIEKRQSVAFWCNPISGHATLYWYQQILGQGPKLLIQFQNNGVVDDSQLPKDRFSAERLKGVDSTLKIQPAKLEDSAVYLCASSFSRGLAGEQYFGPGTRLTVT.

V usage is TRBV6-5 and J usage is TRBJ1-6; 10 bases map to TRBD1. From germline, CDR1 is MNHEY and CDR2 SVGAGI. The CDR3 runs 15 residues. Unmatched junction bases numbered 5, after V lost 6 bases and J lost 6 bases. CDR3 residues: CASRRRTGGNSPLHF. DNA of the CDR3: TGTGCCAGCAGACGAAGGACAGGGGGTAATTCACCCCTCCACTTT.

This chain uses TRBV7-2 with TRBJ2-1, with a tentative D call TRBD2 (5 bases). The germline gives CDR1 SGHTA, CDR2 FQGNSA. The V end was cut by 1 base, the J end by 0 bases, with 13 bases between. The CDR3 length is 17 residues. CDR3 sequence (DNA): TGTGCCAGCAGCTTAGGAACGGGGTTCGGCTCCTACAATGAGCAGTTCTTC. Amino acid sequence: CASSLGTGFGSYNEQFF.

A word on this clone: Other nucleotide sequences from this sample produce the same CDR3. The V gene is TRBV28, the J gene TRBJ2-3, with D hard to call. This CDR3 spans 12 amino acids. The germline V gene has CDR1 MDHEN and CDR2 SYDVKM. V dropped 3 bases and J dropped 4 bases, with 5 bases sitting between them. The CDR3 here is CASSLTSDTQYF. In DNA, the CDR3 is TGTGCCAGCAGTTTGACTTCAGATACGCAGTATTTT.

This chain links TRBV15 with TRBJ2-7, with D possibly being TRBD1 (6 bases). Germline assignment: CDR1 LNHNV and CDR2 YYDKDF (reference sequence). The CDR3 totals 17 residues. V was clipped by 0 bases and J by 7 bases, with 22 bases between them. Here the CDR3 DNA reads TGTGCCACCAGCAGAGAATCCGGAACAAGGGCCCAGGGGGAGCAGTACTTC. The encoded protein is CATSRESGTRAQGEQYF.

V usage is TRBV19 and J usage is TRBJ1-3; 8 nucleotides match TRBD1. In germline, CDR1 is LNHDA, CDR2 SQIVND (reference sequence). The CDR3 length is 13 residues. With V trimmed by 7 bases and J by 4 bases, 3 bases remained unmatched. The CDR3 sequence is CASTGGAGNTIYF. CDR3 nucleotide sequence: TGTGCCAGTACAGGGGGCGCGGGAAACACCATATATTTT.

The chain uses TRBV6-4 and TRBJ2-1; 9 bases agree with TRBD2. CDR1 MRHNA and CDR2 SNTAGT come from the germline V gene. The trim removed 6 bases at V and 3 bases at J, leaving 3 bases unmatched. There are 14 residues in the CDR3. The CDR3 here is CASRPTSGYNEQFF. The CDR3, as DNA: TGTGCCAGCAGACCGACTAGCGGCTACAATGAGCAGTTCTTC.

V usage is TRBV19 and J usage is TRBJ1-5; 8 bases align to TRBD1. CDR1 and CDR2 (germline): LNHDA, SQIVND (reference sequence). CDR3 length: 17 amino acids. J lost 3 bases, V lost 3 bases, and 10 bases had no gene match. The CDR3 bases are TGTGCCAGTAGTATGGGTCAGGGGGCGTCTAACAATCAGCCCCAGCATTTT. It yields the protein CASSMGQGASNNQPQHF.

Turning to this clone: The junction and the germline gene differ at one end; a read error may be behind it. The V gene is TRBV27, the J gene TRBJ1-1; 8 bases match TRBD1. Germline V CDR1 and CDR2: MNHEY, SMNVEV (reference sequence). This CDR3 is built from 17 residues. As DNA, the CDR3 is TGTGCCAGCAGTCCTAGGGGCAGGGGGCGAATGAACACTAAAGCTTTCTTT. It encodes CASSPRGRGRMNTKAFF.

The CDR3 DNA reads as TGCGCCAGCAGCCGGACCGGGACATCCTACGAGCAGTACTTC. Its protein product is CASSRTGTSYEQYF. V is TRBV5-1 and J is TRBJ2-7, with D tentatively TRBD1 (6 bases). The V end was cut by 4 bases, the J end by 1 base, with 12 bases between. Germline-derived CDR1 and CDR2 are SGHRS and YFSETQ. The CDR3 totals 14 residues.

This clone is medium-sized by share. The V gene is TRBV27, the J gene TRBJ2-2, with D maybe TRBD1 (6 bases). The CDR3 covers 13 residues. Germline V gives CDR1 MNHEY, CDR2 SMNVEV (reference sequence). The germline V and J ends were trimmed by 6 bases and 6 bases, with 11 bases remaining between them. CDR3 residues: CASRPTGPGELFF. In DNA form, the CDR3 reads TGTGCCAGCAGGCCAACAGGGCCCGGGGAGCTGTTTTTT.

This sequence joins TRBV19 and TRBJ2-2; D possibly corresponds to TRBD1 (6 bases). Trimming took off 6 bases at V and 6 bases at J, with 11 bases between the two ends. There are 13 residues in the CDR3. Looked up from germline, CDR1 is LNHDA and CDR2 is SQIVND (reference sequence). This CDR3 is CASRPQGSGELFF. The CDR3 DNA reads as TGTGCCAGTAGACCTCAGGGGTCCGGGGAGCTGTTTTTT. Filled out from reference TRBV19 and TRBJ2-2, the complete variable domain reads DGGITQSPKYLFRKEGQNVTLSCEQNLNHDAMYWYRQDPGQGLRLIYYSQIVNDFQKGDIAEGYSVSREKKESFPLTVTSAQKNPTAFYLCASRPQGSGELFFGEGSRLTVL.

J is TRBJ2-1 and V is TRBV25-1; 9 nucleotides agree with TRBD2. V shed 1 base, J shed 1 base, and the junction held 5 bases outside the gene matches. Germline CDR1 and CDR2: MGHDK and SYGVNS. The CDR3 is 17 amino acids. The CDR3 is CASSEWSSGDSYNEQFF. The CDR3, as DNA: TGTGCCAGCAGTGAATGGTCTAGCGGGGATTCCTACAATGAGCAGTTCTTC.

This clone was seen a single time. The gene calls are TRBV18 and TRBJ2-7; 8 bases map to TRBD2. Per the germline V gene, CDR1 is KGHSH and CDR2 is LQKENI. V was pared by 6 bases and J by 6 bases, with 13 bases of the junction left unmatched. There are 15 residues in the CDR3. This CDR3 is CASSRTSGGEVEQYF. The CDR3, as DNA: TGTGCCAGCTCCCGAACTAGCGGAGGGGAGGTCGAGCAGTACTTC. The variable domain in full, with the rest retrieved from reference TRBV18 and TRBJ2-7, is NAGVMQNPRHLVRRRGQEARLRCSPMKGHSHVYWYRQLPEEGLKFMVYLQKENIIDESGMPKERFSAEFPKEGPSILRIQQVVRGDSAAYFCASSRTSGGEVEQYFGPGTRLTVT.

This clone was seen just once. The chain links TRBV4-2 to TRBJ2-3; 7 nucleotides align to TRBD2. CDR1 and CDR2 (germline): LGHNA, YNFKEQ. The CDR3 runs 18 residues. V gave up 2 bases and J gave up 0 bases; unmatched junction bases: 11. CDR3 amino acids: CASSQPFRLAQSTDTQYF. The CDR3 bases are TGTGCCAGCAGCCAACCCTTTAGACTAGCCCAGAGCACAGATACGCAGTATTTT.

The chain couples TRBV6-5 to TRBJ2-7; 11 bases agree with TRBD1. The ends lost 5 bases at V and 5 bases at J; junction bases unmatched: 8. The V gene's germline CDR1 is MNHEY and CDR2 SVGAGI. This CDR3 is built from 15 residues. The CDR3 DNA reads as TGTGCCAGCAGTCGGACAGGGGGCGTATTCCACGAGCAGTACTTC. Its translation is CASSRTGGVFHEQYF.

The chain is built from TRBV12-3 or TRBV12-4 and TRBJ1-5; D perhaps matches TRBD1 (5 bases). This CDR3 comprises 13 residues. Trimming cost V 3 bases and J 4 bases, with 7 bases left between them. As DNA, the CDR3 is TGTGCCAGCAGTTTGGCAGGGAATCAGCCCCAGCATTTT. It specifies CASSLAGNQPQHF.

The chain is built from TRBV7-3 and TRBJ2-7; 8 bases fit TRBD1. J gave up 0 bases and V 5 bases, and 6 bases lay outside the gene matches. Per germline, CDR1 SGHTA and CDR2 FQGTGA. This CDR3 region has 15 residues. This CDR3 reads CASSPSGTGSYEQYF. DNA of the CDR3: TGTGCCAGCAGCCCATCCGGGACAGGCTCCTACGAGCAGTACTTC.

This clone appeared once. The genes are TRBV30 and TRBJ2-7; 9 bases line up with TRBD1. From germline, CDR1 is GTSNPN and CDR2 SVGIG (reference sequence). Germline trimming cut 8 bases from V and 3 bases from J; bases unmatched to any gene: 14. This CDR3 comprises 15 residues. Here the CDR3 reads CAATPFGQGFYEQYF. CDR3 bases: TGTGCCGCAACCCCCTTTGGACAGGGGTTCTACGAGCAGTACTTC.

The V call is TRBV5-6, the J call TRBJ2-7; 16 nucleotides match TRBD2. V gave up 6 bases and J gave up 6 bases; unmatched junction bases: 12. The CDR3 totals 17 residues. The germline gives CDR1 SGHDT, CDR2 YYEEEE. The CDR3 nucleotides read TGTGCCAGCACCGTGGGGACTAGCGGGGGGGAATCGTCCGAGCAGTACTTC. Translated: CASTVGTSGGESSEQYF.

The chain links TRBV4-1 to TRBJ1-1; D is possibly TRBD1 (5 bases). Germline loops: CDR1 MGHRA, CDR2 YSYEKL. With 1 base removed from V and 0 bases from J, the gap between germline ends came to 15 bases. CDR3 length: 17 residues. The CDR3 reads CASSQGRGDLMNTEAFF. In DNA form, the CDR3 reads TGCGCCAGCAGCCAAGGGCGGGGGGACCTCATGAACACTGAAGCTTTCTTT.

The gene calls are TRBV6-5 and TRBJ1-4; D ambiguous. CDR1 is MNHEY and CDR2 is SVGAGI in the germline V gene. V was shortened by 5 bases and J by 6 bases, with 16 bases between the two germline ends. The CDR3 contains 15 residues. The CDR3 loop reads CASSQQEANDEKLFF. DNA for the CDR3: TGTGCCAGCAGTCAGCAGGAGGCGAACGATGAAAAACTGTTTTTT.

The rearrangement uses TRBV5-4 and TRBJ1-2, with D possibly being TRBD1 (5 bases). The V gene's germline CDR1 is SGHNT and CDR2 YYREEE (reference sequence). The CDR3 length is 15 residues. With 0 bases removed from V and 12 bases from J, the gap between germline ends came to 21 bases. CDR3 bases: TGTGCCAGCAGCTTGGCACCGGGGGTGGGGGATGTGAACACCTTC. Its protein product is CASSLAPGVGDVNTF.